The next 25 T cell receptor beta chains were all read from a single sample in a study of blood T cells in healthy people across ages. With a J-beta primer mix and a sample-barcoded 5' primer, a second PCR ran about 7 to 11 cycles. One entry per CDR3 protein, called by TCRdb with MiXCR from the 5' RACE reads. The sample has under 2,000,000 distinct CDR3 sequences, roughly 50% seen once; the top ten hold roughly 2.1%. The sequencing input was blood. These receptors came from a woman in her thirties or forties in good health.

This sequence joins TRBV6-5 and TRBJ2-5; possibly TRBD2 for D (5 bases). The CDR3 is made up of 14 amino acids. The V gene's germline CDR1 is MNHEY and CDR2 SVGAGI. Trimming pared 7 bases from V and 5 bases from J, leaving 17 bases between. CDR3 DNA sequence: TGTGCCAGCATTGGCACAGAGGGTCGGGAGACCCAGTACTTC. Its protein product is CASIGTEGRETQYF.

The chain has TRBV4-2 and TRBJ2-1; TRBD2 matches 12 bases. V shed 1 base and J 1 base; nucleotides not matched to a gene: 5. The CDR3 contains 18 residues. Per the germline V gene, CDR1 is LGHNA and CDR2 is YNFKEQ. CDR3 sequence: CASSQATSGGGSYNEQFF. The CDR3 nucleotides read TGTGCCAGCAGCCAAGCGACTAGCGGGGGAGGGTCCTACAATGAGCAGTTCTTC.

In DNA, the CDR3 is TGCAGTGCTAGCCCAGGAAGGGGGGGGGACAATGAGCAGTTCTTC. Encoded protein: CSASPGRGGDNEQFF. The rearrangement joins TRBV20-1 to TRBJ2-1, with D maybe TRBD2 (7 bases). The germline V gene encodes CDR1 DFQATT and CDR2 SNEGSKA (reference sequence). Deletions cut 3 bases from V and 5 bases from J, with 17 bases between. This CDR3 spans 15 amino acids.

The chain joins TRBV28 to TRBJ1-4; the D is unclear. The CDR3 totals 15 residues. From germline, CDR1 is MDHEN and CDR2 SYDVKM. Trimming took off 2 bases at V and 5 bases at J, with 12 bases between the two ends. CDR3 protein: CASSLGLRTNEKLFF. The DNA for the CDR3 is TGTGCCAGCAGTTTAGGGCTCAGAACCAATGAAAAACTGTTTTTT.

Concerning this clonotype: Without the conserved terminal phenylalanine or tryptophan, this CDR3 likely stems from a read error. The chain couples TRBV5-1 to TRBJ2-7; D uncertain. The J call may not be correct, given that the DNA end is closer to TRBJ2-5. There are 14 residues in the CDR3. Per the germline V gene, CDR1 is SGHRS and CDR2 is YFSETQ. CDR3 DNA sequence: TGCGCCAGCAGCTTGGACCTTTTCCCCCAGACCCAGTACTTA. Residues: CASSLDLFPQTQYL.

The chain is built from TRBV7-2 and TRBJ1-2; perhaps TRBD1 as D (6 bases). Trimming pared 5 bases from V and 1 base from J, leaving 14 bases between. CDR3 length equals 15 residues. Germline V CDR1 and CDR2: SGHTA, FQGNSA. The CDR3 region is CASSRDRQINYGYTF. The CDR3, as DNA: TGTGCCAGCAGCCGTGACAGGCAGATTAACTATGGCTACACCTTC.

The CDR3 region has the DNA TGTGCCAGCAGTGAAAGGGACGGTTACGAGCAGTACTTC. This gives the protein CASSERDGYEQYF. The chain uses TRBV6-1 and TRBJ2-5, with D perhaps assigned TRBD1 or TRBD2 (5 bases each). The DNA end lines up better with TRBJ2-7; the J call may be wrong. Germline-derived CDR1 and CDR2 are MNHNS and SASEGT. The CDR3 spans 13 residues.

V gene TRBV7-3 combines with J gene TRBJ2-3; D is ambiguous. V lost 2 bases to trimming and J lost 6 bases, with 12 bases between them. The CDR3 has 14 residues. Germline CDR1 reads SGHTA; CDR2 reads FQGTGA. The CDR3 DNA reads as TGTGCCAGCAGCTTATACGGCCTGATGGATACGCAGTATTTT. Protein sequence: CASSLYGLMDTQYF. The full variable domain, its missing parts supplied by reference TRBV7-3 and TRBJ2-3, is GAGVSQTPSNKVTEKGKYVELRCDPISGHTALYWYRQSLGQGPEFLIYFQGTGAADDSGLPNDRFFAVRPEGSVSTLKIQRTERGDSAVYLCASSLYGLMDTQYFGPGTRLTVL.

The chain is built from TRBV29-1 and TRBJ2-6; no firm D call. Germline-derived CDR1 and CDR2 are SQVTM and ANQGSEA. V gave up 6 bases and J gave up 1 base, with 7 bases separating them. CDR3 length: 13 amino acids. The chain's CDR3 is CSVNLSGANVLTF. Written as DNA, the CDR3 is TGCAGCGTCAACTTATCTGGGGCCAACGTCCTGACTTTC.

This clonotype was observed a few times. The V gene is TRBV24-1, the J gene TRBJ2-5; 12 bases are a match to TRBD1. CDR3 length: 17 residues. Losses at the gene ends were 4 bases for V and 1 base for J; bases not matched to a gene: 6. Germline lookup yields CDR1 KGHDR and CDR2 SFDVKD. The CDR3 DNA is TGTGCCACCAGTGAGTTTCCGGGACAGGGGGCCCAAGAGACCCAGTACTTC. Amino acids: CATSEFPGQGAQETQYF.

The chain is built from TRBV28 and TRBJ2-5; D perhaps matches TRBD1 (6 bases). Germline assignment: CDR1 MDHEN and CDR2 SYDVKM. The V gene lost 10 bases and the J gene lost 5 bases, with 17 bases spanning the gap. The CDR3 consists of 13 residues. The CDR3 nucleotides read TGTGCCACCAAACAGGGTCCGAGGGAGACCCAGTACTTC. As protein: CATKQGPRETQYF. Full variable domain (remainder filled in from reference TRBV28 and TRBJ2-5): DVKVTQSSRYLVKRTGEKVFLECVQDMDHENMFWYRQDPGLGLRLIYFSYDVKMKEKGDIPEGYSVSREKKERFSLILESASTNQTSMYLCATKQGPRETQYFGPGTRLLVL.

This clonotype is a singleton in its sample. This chain uses TRBV24-1 with TRBJ1-4; D call uncertain. V was shortened by 1 base and J by 6 bases, with 2 bases between the two germline ends. CDR3 length: 12 residues. In germline, CDR1 is KGHDR, CDR2 SFDVKD. The CDR3 nucleotides read TGTGCCACCAGTGATTTAGATGAAAAACTGTTTTTT. The encoded protein is CATSDLDEKLFF.

The chain is built from TRBV5-1 and TRBJ2-5; TRBD1 aligns across 9 bases. The CDR3 is made up of 16 amino acids. The germline CDR1 and CDR2 sequences are SGHRS and YFSETQ. Losses at the gene ends were 0 bases for V and 0 bases for J; bases not matched to a gene: 3. DNA of the CDR3: TGCGCCAGCAGCTTGGGGACAGGGGTGAACCAAGAGACCCAGTACTTC. It is translated as CASSLGTGVNQETQYF.

The chain joins TRBV15 to TRBJ2-7; D could derive from TRBD1 or TRBD2 (5 bases each). Trimming stripped 4 bases from V and 2 bases from J, with 21 bases between. Germline values: CDR1 LNHNV, CDR2 YYDKDF (reference sequence). This CDR3 is built from 17 residues. CDR3 DNA: TGTGCCACCAGCAAGGGCCCGACGGGGACCAATACCTACGAGCAGTACTTC. This gives the protein CATSKGPTGTNTYEQYF.

This clonotype occurred a few times. The chain is built from TRBV20-1 and TRBJ2-1; TRBD1 matches 7 bases. Germline trimming cut 3 bases from V and 4 bases from J; bases unmatched to any gene: 9. This CDR3 contains 15 residues. Per the germline V gene, CDR1 is DFQATT and CDR2 is SNEGSKA (reference sequence). This CDR3 is CSASTYGTEYNEQFF. In nucleotides, the CDR3 is TGCAGTGCTAGTACCTACGGGACAGAATACAATGAGCAGTTCTTC.

Only one count was recorded for this clonotype. The gene calls are TRBV28 and TRBJ2-5, with 7 nucleotides matching TRBD2. The CDR3 covers 15 residues. The V gene end was trimmed by 1 base and the J gene end by 0 bases; junction bases not matched to a gene: 2. The germline CDR1 and CDR2 sequences are MDHEN and SYDVKM. Here the CDR3 reads CASSLSAGNQETQYF. CDR3 DNA: TGTGCCAGCAGTTTATCAGCGGGGAACCAAGAGACCCAGTACTTC.

This clonotype was seen a handful of times. This chain joins TRBV20-1 and TRBJ2-7; 9 nucleotides agree with TRBD1. Per the germline V gene, CDR1 is DFQATT and CDR2 is SNEGSKA (reference sequence). The length of the CDR3 is 15 residues. The trim removed 3 bases at V and 3 bases at J, leaving 9 bases unmatched. The CDR3 reads CSARDRGSLGYEQYF. The CDR3 nucleotides are TGCAGTGCTAGGGACAGGGGATCCCTTGGCTACGAGCAGTACTTC.

This clonotype has just a few counts. The chain combines TRBV9 with TRBJ2-5; 8 bases line up with TRBD2. Trimming took 6 bases from V and 1 from J; bases not matched to a gene: 11. The length of the CDR3 is 16 residues. Germline-derived CDR1 and CDR2 are SGDLS and YYNGEE. DNA for the CDR3: TGTGCCAGCATCCTGCCGAAGCGGGGGCGCCAAGAGACCCAGTACTTC. Its translation is CASILPKRGRQETQYF.

The CDR3 is CASSRPAGEYNEQFF. The CDR3 DNA sequence: TGTGCCAGCAGTAGACCAGCGGGGGAGTACAATGAGCAGTTCTTC. V is TRBV6-2 or TRBV6-3 and J is TRBJ2-1, with 8 bases lining up with TRBD2. This CDR3 is 15 amino acids long. Germline-derived CDR1 and CDR2 are MNHEY and SVGEGT. The ends lost 5 bases at V and 4 bases at J; junction bases unmatched: 7.

Of note for this clonotype: The junction differs from germline at one of its ends, possibly a read error. J is TRBJ2-6 and V is TRBV6-2 or TRBV6-3, with D possibly TRBD1 on 6 matching bases. This CDR3 is 17 amino acids long. In germline, CDR1 is MNHEY, CDR2 SVGEGT. The CDR3 nucleotides read TGTGCCAGCAGTAACTCTCCAGGGGCCTCTGGGGCCAACGTCCTGACTTTC. Protein product: CASSNSPGASGANVLTF.

The chain is built from TRBV28 and TRBJ2-1; 13 nucleotides align to TRBD2. V shed 6 bases and J 0 bases; nucleotides not matched to a gene: 5. The germline CDR1 and CDR2 sequences are MDHEN and SYDVKM. This CDR3 region has 17 residues. This chain's CDR3 is CASRETSGGFSYNEQFF. CDR3 in DNA: TGTGCCAGCAGAGAGACTAGCGGGGGGTTCTCCTACAATGAGCAGTTCTTC.

This CDR3 is CSGAKREKLFF. Here the CDR3 DNA reads TGCAGCGGTGCGAAGCGGGAAAAACTGTTTTTT. The V and J genes are TRBV29-1 and TRBJ1-4; D unresolved. V was cut by 7 bases and J by 8 bases, with 11 bases left in between. The CDR3 loop spans 11 amino acids. Germline V lookup: CDR1 SQVTM, CDR2 ANQGSEA.

This clonotype was seen just once. This chain links TRBV6-2 or TRBV6-3 with TRBJ2-3; tentative D call: TRBD1 (6 bases). The CDR3 loop spans 16 amino acids. The germline CDR1 and CDR2 sequences are MNHEY and SVGEGT. Trimming removed 0 bases from V and 4 bases from J, with 14 bases in between. CDR3: CASSYSGQGIPDTQYF. The CDR3 DNA is TGTGCCAGCAGTTACTCGGGGCAGGGGATCCCAGATACGCAGTATTTT.

The DNA of the CDR3 is TGTGCCAGCAGCTTCGCAGGCGAGGGCGAGCAGTTCTTC. Translation gives CASSFAGEGEQFF. The gene calls are TRBV11-2 and TRBJ2-1; D perhaps matches TRBD2 (5 bases). V dropped 3 bases and J dropped 10 bases, with 13 bases sitting between them. The CDR3 length is 13 residues. CDR1 and CDR2 (germline): SGHAT, FQNNGV.

V gene TRBV6-2 or TRBV6-3 combines with J gene TRBJ2-7; unclear D gene. The V and J ends lost 2 bases and 2 bases respectively, with 19 bases between them. From germline, CDR1 is MNHEY and CDR2 SVGEGT. The CDR3 runs 17 residues. The CDR3 bases are TGTGCCAGCAGTTACAGTCCCAAGTTACCTTCGGCCTACGAGCAGTACTTC. Translation gives CASSYSPKLPSAYEQYF.